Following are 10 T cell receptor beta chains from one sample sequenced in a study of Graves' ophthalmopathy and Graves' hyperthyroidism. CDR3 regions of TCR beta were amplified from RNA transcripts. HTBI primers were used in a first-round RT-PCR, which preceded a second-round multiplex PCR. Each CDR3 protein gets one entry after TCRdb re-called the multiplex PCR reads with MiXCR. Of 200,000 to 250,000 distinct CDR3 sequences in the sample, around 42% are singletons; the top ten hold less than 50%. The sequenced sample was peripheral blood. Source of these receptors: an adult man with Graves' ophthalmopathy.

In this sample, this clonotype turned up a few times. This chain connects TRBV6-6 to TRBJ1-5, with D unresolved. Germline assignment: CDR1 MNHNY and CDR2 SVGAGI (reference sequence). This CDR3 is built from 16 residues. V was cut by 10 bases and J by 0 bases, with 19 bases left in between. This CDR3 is CATRPTGTYSNQPQHF. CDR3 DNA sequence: TGTGCCACCCGACCGACGGGAACGTATAGCAATCAGCCCCAGCATTTT.

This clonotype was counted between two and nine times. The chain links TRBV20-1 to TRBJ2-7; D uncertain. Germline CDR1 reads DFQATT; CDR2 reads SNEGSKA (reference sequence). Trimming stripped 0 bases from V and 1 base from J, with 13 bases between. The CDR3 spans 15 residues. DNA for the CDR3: TGCAGTGCTAGAGATCCAGCGACCGGTTCCTACGAGCAGTACTTC. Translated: CSARDPATGSYEQYF.

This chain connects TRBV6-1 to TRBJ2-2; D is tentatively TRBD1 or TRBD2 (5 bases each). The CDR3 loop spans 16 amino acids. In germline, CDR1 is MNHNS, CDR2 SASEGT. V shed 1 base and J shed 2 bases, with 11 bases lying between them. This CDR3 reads CASSEDWGINTGELFF. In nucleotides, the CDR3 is TGTGCCAGCAGTGAAGATTGGGGGATCAACACCGGGGAGCTGTTTTTT.

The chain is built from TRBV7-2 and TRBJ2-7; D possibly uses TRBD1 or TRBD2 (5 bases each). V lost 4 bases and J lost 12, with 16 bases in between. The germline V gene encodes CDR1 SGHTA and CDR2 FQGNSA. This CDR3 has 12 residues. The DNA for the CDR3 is TGTGCCAGCAGCTCCCCAGGGAGAAATGTGTACTTC. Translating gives CASSSPGRNVYF.

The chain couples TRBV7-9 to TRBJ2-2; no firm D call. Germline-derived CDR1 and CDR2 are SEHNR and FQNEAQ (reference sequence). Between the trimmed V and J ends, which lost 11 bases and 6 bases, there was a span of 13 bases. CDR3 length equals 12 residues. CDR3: CAPMNEAGELFF. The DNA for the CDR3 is TGTGCCCCTATGAACGAGGCCGGGGAGCTGTTTTTT.

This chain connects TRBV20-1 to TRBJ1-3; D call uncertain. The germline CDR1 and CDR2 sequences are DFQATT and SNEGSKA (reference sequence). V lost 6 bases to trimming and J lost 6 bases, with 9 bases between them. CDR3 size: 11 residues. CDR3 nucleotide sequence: TGCAGTGCAAGGCACCCAAACACCATATATTTT. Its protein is CSARHPNTIYF.

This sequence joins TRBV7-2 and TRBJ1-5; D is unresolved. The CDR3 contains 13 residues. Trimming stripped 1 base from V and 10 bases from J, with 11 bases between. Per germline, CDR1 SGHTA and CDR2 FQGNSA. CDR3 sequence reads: CASSLDSRGPQHF. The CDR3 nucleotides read TGTGCCAGCAGCTTAGACAGTCGGGGACCCCAGCATTTT.

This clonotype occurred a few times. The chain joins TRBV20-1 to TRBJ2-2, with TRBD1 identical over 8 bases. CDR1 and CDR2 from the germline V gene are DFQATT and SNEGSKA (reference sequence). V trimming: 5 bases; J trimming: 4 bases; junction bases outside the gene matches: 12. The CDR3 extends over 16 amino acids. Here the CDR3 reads CSAPMLQGAGTGELFF. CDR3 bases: TGCAGTGCTCCCATGCTTCAGGGGGCGGGCACCGGGGAGCTGTTTTTT.

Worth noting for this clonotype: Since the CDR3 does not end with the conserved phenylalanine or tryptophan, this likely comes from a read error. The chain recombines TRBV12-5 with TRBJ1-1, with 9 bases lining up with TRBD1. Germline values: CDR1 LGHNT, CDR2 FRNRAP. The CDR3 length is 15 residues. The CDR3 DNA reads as TGTGCCAGCAGTGTCTCACAGGGGGCCGGCACTGAAGCTTTCCTT. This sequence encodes CASSVSQGAGTEAFL.

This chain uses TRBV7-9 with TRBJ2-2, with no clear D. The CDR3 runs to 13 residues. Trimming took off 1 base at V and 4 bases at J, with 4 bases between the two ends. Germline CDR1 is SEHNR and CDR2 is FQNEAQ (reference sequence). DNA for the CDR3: TGTGCCAGCAGCTTAGGTCCCACCGGGGAGCTGTTTTTT. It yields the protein CASSLGPTGELFF. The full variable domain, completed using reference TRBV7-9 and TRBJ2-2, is DTGVSQNPRHKITKRGQNVTFRCDPISEHNRLYWYRQTLGQGPEFLTYFQNEAQLEKSRLLSDRFSAERPKGSFSTLEIQRTEQGDSAMYLCASSLGPTGELFFGEGSRLTVL.